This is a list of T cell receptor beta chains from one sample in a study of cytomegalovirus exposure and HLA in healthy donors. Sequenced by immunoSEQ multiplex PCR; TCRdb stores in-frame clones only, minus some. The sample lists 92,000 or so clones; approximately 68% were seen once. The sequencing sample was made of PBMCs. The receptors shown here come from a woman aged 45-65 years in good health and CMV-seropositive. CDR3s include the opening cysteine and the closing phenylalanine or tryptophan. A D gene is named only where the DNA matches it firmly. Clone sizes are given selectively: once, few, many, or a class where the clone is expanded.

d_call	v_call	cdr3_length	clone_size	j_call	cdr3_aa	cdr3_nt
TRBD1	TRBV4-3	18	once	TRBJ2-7	CASSQDMVETGISYEQYF	TGCGCCAGCAGCCAAGATATGGTGGAGACAGGGATATCCTACGAGCAGTACTTC
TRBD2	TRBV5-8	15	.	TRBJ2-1	CASSLGTISYNEQFF	TGTGCCAGCAGCTTAGGGACTATATCCTACAATGAGCAGTTCTTC
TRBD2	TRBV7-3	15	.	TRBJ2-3	CASSPTSGAGDTQYF	TGTGCCAGCAGCCCAACTAGCGGGGCTGGAGATACGCAGTATTTT
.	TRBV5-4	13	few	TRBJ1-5	CASSDGVNQPQHF	TGTGCCAGCTCGGACGGGGTCAATCAGCCCCAGCATTTT
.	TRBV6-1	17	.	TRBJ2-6	CASSVTGTPSGANVLTF	TGTGCCAGCAGTGTTACAGGGACCCCCTCTGGGGCCAACGTCCTGACTTTC
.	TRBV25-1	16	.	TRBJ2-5	CASSESSSLAGETQYF	TGTGCCAGCAGTGAATCCAGTTCGCTCGCGGGGGAGACCCAGTACTTC
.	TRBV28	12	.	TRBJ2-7	CASGYATYEQYF	TGTGCGTCGGGATATGCAACCTACGAGCAGTACTTC
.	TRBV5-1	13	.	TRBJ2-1	CASSLGQINEQFF	TGCGCCAGCAGCTTAGGACAGATCAATGAGCAGTTCTTC
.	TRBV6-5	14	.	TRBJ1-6	CASSPGHINSPLHF	TGTGCCAGCAGCCCGGGACATATCAATTCACCCCTCCACTTT
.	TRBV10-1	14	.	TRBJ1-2	CASRRGGVDYGYTF	TGCGCCAGCAGGCGGGGGGGCGTAGACTATGGCTACACCTTC
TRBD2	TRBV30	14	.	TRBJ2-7	CAWSVDSGGYEQYF	TGTGCCTGGAGTGTAGATAGCGGGGGGTACGAGCAGTACTTC
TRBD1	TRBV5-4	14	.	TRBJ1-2	CASSGLQGYDGYTF	TGTGCCAGCAGCGGCCTACAGGGGTACGATGGCTACACCTTC
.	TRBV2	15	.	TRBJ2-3	CASSVQGRGTDTQYF	TGTGCCAGCAGTGTCCAGGGGCGAGGCACAGATACGCAGTATTTT
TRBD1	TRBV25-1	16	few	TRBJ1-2	CASSEGQGATNYGYTF	TGTGCCAGCAGTGAAGGGCAGGGGGCGACTAACTATGGCTACACCTTC
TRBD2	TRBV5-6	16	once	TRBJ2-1	CASSPPAGGVYNEQFF	TGTGCCAGCAGTCCCCCGGCCGGGGGGGTATACAATGAGCAGTTCTTC
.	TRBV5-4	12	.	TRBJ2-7	CASSYDSYEQYF	TGTGCCAGCAGCTATGACAGCTACGAGCAGTACTTC
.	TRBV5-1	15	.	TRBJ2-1	CASSLSLQSYNEQFF	TGCGCCAGCAGCTTGTCTCTGCAGTCCTACAATGAGCAGTTCTTC
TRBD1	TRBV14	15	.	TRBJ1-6	CASSPLGQWDSPLHF	TGTGCCAGCAGCCCATTGGGACAGTGGGATTCACCCCTCCACTTT
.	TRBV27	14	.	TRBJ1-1	CASSLGQTNTEAFF	TGTGCCAGCAGTTTAGGACAGACGAACACTGAAGCTTTCTTT
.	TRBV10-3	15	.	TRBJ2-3	CAISESLVSTDTQYF	TGTGCCATCAGTGAGTCGTTAGTTTCCACAGATACGCAGTATTTT
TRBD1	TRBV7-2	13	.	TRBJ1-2	CASSSDRDYGYTF	TGTGCCAGCAGCTCTGACAGGGACTATGGCTACACCTTC
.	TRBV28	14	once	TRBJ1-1	CASSFRGMNTEAFF	TGTGCCAGCAGTTTCAGGGGCATGAACACTGAAGCTTTCTTT
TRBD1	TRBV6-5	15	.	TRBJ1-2	CASSPSGQGSYGYTF	TGTGCCAGCAGTCCATCGGGACAGGGGAGCTATGGCTACACCTTC
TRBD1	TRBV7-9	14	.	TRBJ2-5	CASSYRDRVETQYF	TGTGCCAGCAGCTACCGGGACAGGGTGGAGACCCAGTACTTC
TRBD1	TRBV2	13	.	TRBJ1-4	CASTGQINEKLFF	TGTGCCAGCACGGGACAGATCAATGAAAAACTGTTTTTT
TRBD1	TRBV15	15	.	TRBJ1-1	CATSRGGQGWTEAFF	TGTGCCACCAGCAGGGGGGGACAGGGGTGGACTGAAGCTTTCTTT
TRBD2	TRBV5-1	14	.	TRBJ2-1	CASVRTSGVDEQFF	TGCGCCAGTGTGAGGACTAGCGGTGTCGATGAGCAGTTCTTC
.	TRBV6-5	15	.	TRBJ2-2	CASSLELQGAGELFF	TGTGCCAGCAGCCTCGAGCTCCAGGGTGCCGGGGAGCTGTTTTTT
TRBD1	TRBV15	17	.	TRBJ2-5	CATSSGTGTGHQETQYF	TGTGCCACCAGCAGTGGTACCGGGACAGGACACCAAGAGACCCAGTACTTC
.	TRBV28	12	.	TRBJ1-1	CASTLQDTEAFF	TGTGCCAGTACCCTTCAGGACACTGAAGCTTTCTTT
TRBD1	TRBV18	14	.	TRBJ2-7	CASSPGQGLNEQYF	TGTGCCAGCTCACCGGGACAGGGACTAAACGAGCAGTACTTC
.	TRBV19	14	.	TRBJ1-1	CASSIQTGHTEAFF	TGTGCCAGTAGTATCCAGACAGGCCACACTGAAGCTTTCTTT
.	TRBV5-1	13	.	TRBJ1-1	CASSWTLNTEAFF	TGCGCCAGCAGCTGGACTCTAAACACTGAAGCTTTCTTT
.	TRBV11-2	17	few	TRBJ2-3	CASSLALSTLGTDTQYF	TGTGCCAGCAGCTTAGCCTTGTCTACGCTGGGCACAGATACGCAGTATTTT
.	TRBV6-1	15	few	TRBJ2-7	CASSEGPGDHYEQYF	TGTGCCAGCAGTGAGGGTCCGGGAGACCACTACGAGCAGTACTTC
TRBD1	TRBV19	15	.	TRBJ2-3	CASSFPDRGWDTQYF	TGTGCCAGTAGTTTCCCGGACAGGGGTTGGGATACGCAGTATTTT
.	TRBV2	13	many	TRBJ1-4	CASSRGVGEKLFF	TGTGCCAGCAGTCGGGGGGTCGGGGAAAAACTGTTTTTT
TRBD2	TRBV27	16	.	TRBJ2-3	CASSLRASGGFHTQYF	TGTGCCAGCAGTTTAAGGGCTAGCGGGGGGTTCCATACGCAGTATTTT
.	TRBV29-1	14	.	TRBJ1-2	CSVGPARGNYGYTF	TGCAGCGTTGGACCCGCGAGGGGGAACTATGGCTACACCTTC
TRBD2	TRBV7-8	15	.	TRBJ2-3	CASSLGGGPTDTQYF	TGTGCCAGCAGCTTAGGCGGGGGTCCCACAGATACGCAGTATTTT
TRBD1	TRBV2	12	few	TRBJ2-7	CASRDRVYEQYF	TGTGCCAGCAGAGACAGGGTGTACGAGCAGTACTTC
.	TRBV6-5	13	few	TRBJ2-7	CASTLGGSYEQYF	TGTGCCAGCACCCTAGGTGGGAGCTACGAGCAGTACTTC
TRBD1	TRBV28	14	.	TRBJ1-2	CASRRNRGPDGYTF	TGTGCCAGCAGGCGCAACAGGGGGCCCGATGGCTACACCTTC
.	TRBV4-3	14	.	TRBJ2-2	CASSQEGGTGELFF	TGCGCCAGCAGCCAAGAAGGGGGCACCGGGGAGCTGTTTTTT
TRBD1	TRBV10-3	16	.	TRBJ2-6	CAIIGTDEAGANVLTF	TGTGCCATCATAGGGACAGATGAGGCTGGGGCCAACGTCCTGACTTTC
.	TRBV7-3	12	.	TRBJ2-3	CASSTPGDTQYF	TGTGCCAGCAGTACTCCTGGAGATACGCAGTATTTT